Detailed here is one T cell receptor beta chain. The antigen is unknown. The PCR had 60 Vbeta and 13 Jbeta primers. Generated by immunoSEQ multiplex PCR, the TCRdb table keeps only in-frame clones and is missing some. The sample holds about 130,000 clones, around two thirds seen once. This sample stems from a study of cytomegalovirus exposure and HLA in healthy donors. Study details: Counted in an early data release were approximately 80 million unique TCRs from HLA-typed donors.

Study-wide points: Rates of TCR association differed by HLA locus in a later analysis, with DRB1 highest and HLA-C lowest. It was likely that a cluster of highly shared sequence variants was a sequencing artifact.

V gave up 4 bases and J gave up 2 bases; unmatched junction bases: 3. Germline V gives CDR1 SGHRS, CDR2 YFSETQ. This CDR3 is 13 amino acids long. V usage is TRBV5-1 and J usage is TRBJ2-7; TRBD1 matches 7 bases. The sample taken for sequencing was PBMCs. This receptor was taken from a man between 60 and 70 years old in good health and CMV-seropositive. In DNA, the CDR3 is TGCGCCAGCAGCCCCGGGACAGCCTACGAGCAGTACTTC. Residues: CASSPGTAYEQYF. Looking up the rest from reference TRBV5-1 and TRBJ2-7 gives the full variable domain: KAGVTQTPRYLIKTRGQQVTLSCSPISGHRSVSWYQQTPGQGLQFLFEYFSETQRNKGNFPGRFSGRQFSNSRSEMNVSTLELGDSALYLCASSPGTAYEQYFGPGTRLTVT.